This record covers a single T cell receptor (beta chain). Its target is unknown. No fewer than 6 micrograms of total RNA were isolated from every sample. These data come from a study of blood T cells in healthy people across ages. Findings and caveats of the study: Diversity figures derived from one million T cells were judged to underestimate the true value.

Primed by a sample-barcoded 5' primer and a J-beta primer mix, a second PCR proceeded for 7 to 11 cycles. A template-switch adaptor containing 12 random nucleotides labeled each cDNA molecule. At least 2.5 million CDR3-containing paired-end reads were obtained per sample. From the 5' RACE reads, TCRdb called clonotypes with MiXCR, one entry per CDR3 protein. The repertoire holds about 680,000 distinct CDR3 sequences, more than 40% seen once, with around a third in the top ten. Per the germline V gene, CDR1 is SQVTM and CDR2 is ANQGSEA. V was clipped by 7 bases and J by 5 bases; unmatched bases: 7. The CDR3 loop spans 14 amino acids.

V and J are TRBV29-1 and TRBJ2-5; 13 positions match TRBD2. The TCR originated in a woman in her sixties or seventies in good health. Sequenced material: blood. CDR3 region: CSAKLAGGRETQYF. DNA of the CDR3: TGCAGCGCTAAACTAGCGGGAGGGAGGGAGACCCAGTACTTC.